These 5 T cell receptor beta chains came from one sample sequenced in a study of cytomegalovirus exposure and HLA in healthy donors. PCR involved 60 Vbeta and 13 Jbeta primers. Sequencing was performed with immunoSEQ multiplex PCR; in TCRdb, only in-frame clones are kept and a portion is missing. The sample yields around 160,000 clones, almost 80% seen once. The specimen was PBMCs. The source is a male donor in good health and CMV-seronegative.

The rearrangement joins TRBV2 to TRBJ1-4, with D possibly TRBD1 on 6 matching bases. Trimming left V 2 bases short and J 8 bases short, with 12 bases between. The CDR3 runs 14 residues. Per germline, CDR1 SNHLY and CDR2 FYNNEI. CDR3 loop: CASSERGGREKLFF. DNA for the CDR3: TGTGCCAGCAGTGAAAGAGGGGGTCGGGAAAAACTGTTTTTT.

This clone was seen a few times. The V and J genes are TRBV4-2 and TRBJ2-7; the D gene is possibly TRBD1 (6 bases). The CDR3 spans 14 residues. Trimming took off 4 bases at V and 1 base at J, with 11 bases between the two ends. Germline V gene data show CDR1 as LGHNA and CDR2 as YNFKEQ. The CDR3 spells CASSPGQNSYEQYF. In DNA, the CDR3 is TGTGCCAGCAGCCCGGGACAAAATTCCTACGAGCAGTACTTC.

This chain connects TRBV5-5 to TRBJ1-6, with 8 bases identical to TRBD1. The junction had 12 bases not matched to a gene; V was cut back by 7 bases and J by 9 bases. Germline V gene sequence: CDR1 SGHKS, CDR2 YYEKEE (reference sequence). The CDR3 consists of 15 residues. CDR3 amino acids: CASVLSTDRASPLHF. The CDR3 DNA sequence: TGTGCCAGCGTCCTCTCCACGGACAGGGCTTCACCCCTCCACTTT.

V and J are TRBV5-5 and TRBJ2-7; 12 bases map to TRBD2. The CDR3 covers 14 residues. Losses at the gene ends were 0 bases for V and 9 bases for J; bases not matched to a gene: 4. The V gene's germline CDR1 is SGHKS and CDR2 YYEKEE (reference sequence). The CDR3 DNA reads TGTGCCAGCAGCTTGGTGGTGACTAGCGGGGGGCAGTACTTC. The encoded protein is CASSLVVTSGGQYF.

The chain combines TRBV5-4 with TRBJ1-4; D is unclear. The V gene's germline CDR1 is SGHNT and CDR2 YYREEE (reference sequence). Trimming pared 4 bases from V and 3 bases from J, leaving 16 bases between. The CDR3 sequence is 16 residues long. The CDR3 sequence: CASSPPRGRANEKLFF. The CDR3 coding sequence is TGTGCCAGCAGCCCCCCTCGAGGGAGGGCTAATGAAAAACTGTTTTTT. Filled out from reference TRBV5-4 and TRBJ1-4, the complete variable domain reads ETGVTQSPTHLIKTRGQQVTLRCSSQSGHNTVSWYQQALGQGPQFIFQYYREEENGRGNFPPRFSGLQFPNYSSELNVNALELDDSALYLCASSPPRGRANEKLFFGSGTQLSVL.